One sample yielded the 21 T cell receptor beta chains listed below, sequenced in a study of cytomegalovirus exposure and HLA in healthy donors. Method: immunoSEQ multiplex PCR; TCRdb's copy keeps in-frame clones and lacks some. The data hold tens of thousands of clones, with 96% observed a single time. The sequencing input was PBMCs. These receptors were collected from a woman aged 18-30 years in good health and CMV-seropositive.

This clone was detected once. This rearrangement joins TRBV29-1 to TRBJ2-3; 7 bases match TRBD2. V was clipped by 4 bases and J by 5 bases; unmatched bases: 12. The CDR3 spans 15 residues. CDR1 and CDR2 from the germline V gene are SQVTM and ANQGSEA. The CDR3 sequence is CSVGSVGGLEDTQYF. The DNA of the CDR3 is TGCAGCGTTGGTAGCGTGGGGGGGTTGGAAGATACGCAGTATTTT.

The chain carries TRBV5-4 and TRBJ1-1, with 9 positions matching TRBD1. Germline CDR1 and CDR2: SGHNT and YYREEE (reference sequence). V shed 9 bases, J shed 4 bases, and the junction held 10 bases outside the gene matches. The CDR3 consists of 14 residues. In DNA, the CDR3 is TGTGCCACCTACTCCCGACAGGGGGTCACTGAAGCTTTCTTT. As protein: CATYSRQGVTEAFF.

The chain combines TRBV28 with TRBJ2-1, with D maybe TRBD2 (7 bases). The CDR3 totals 14 residues. V lost 8 bases and J lost 4, with 15 bases in between. Germline V lookup: CDR1 MDHEN, CDR2 SYDVKM. For the CDR3, the DNA is TGTGCCAGCGCGGGGGCCTCTAGTTACAATGAGCAGTTCTTC. Its translation is CASAGASSYNEQFF.

The chain employs TRBV19 and TRBJ2-7, with 7 positions matching TRBD1. The J segment lost 3 bases and the V segment lost 7 bases, leaving 9 bases of the junction unmatched. This CDR3 contains 14 residues. Germline CDR1 reads LNHDA; CDR2 reads SQIVND (reference sequence). CDR3 sequence: CASTDRETDYEQYF. The DNA for the CDR3 is TGTGCCAGTACCGACAGGGAAACGGACTACGAGCAGTACTTC. Full variable domain (missing parts from reference TRBV19 and TRBJ2-7): DGGITQSPKYLFRKEGQNVTLSCEQNLNHDAMYWYRQDPGQGLRLIYYSQIVNDFQKGDIAEGYSVSREKKESFPLTVTSAQKNPTAFYLCASTDRETDYEQYFGPGTRLTVT.

The V call is TRBV27, the J call TRBJ1-1, with 10 bases identical to TRBD1. V gave up 5 bases and J gave up 4 bases; unmatched junction bases: 7. CDR1 and CDR2 from the germline V gene are MNHEY and SMNVEV (reference sequence). This CDR3 region has 15 residues. The CDR3 sequence: CASSPRQGASTEAFF. The DNA of the CDR3 is TGTGCCAGCAGTCCGCGACAGGGGGCGAGCACTGAAGCTTTCTTT.

The chain is built from TRBV30 and TRBJ2-7; 9 bases are shared with TRBD1. Trimming took 0 bases from V and 7 from J; bases not matched to a gene: 7. CDR3 length: 14 amino acids. Germline V gene data show CDR1 as GTSNPN and CDR2 as SVGIG (reference sequence). The CDR3 spells CAWSVGQGIGEQYF. The CDR3 region has the DNA TGTGCCTGGAGTGTCGGACAGGGGATAGGTGAGCAGTACTTC. The entire variable domain, with the rest obtained from reference TRBV30 and TRBJ2-7, is as follows: SQTIHQWPATLVQPVGSPLSLECTVEGTSNPNLYWYRQAAGRGLQLLFYSVGIGQISSEVPQNLSASRPQDRQFILSSKKLLLSDSGFYLCAWSVGQGIGEQYFGPGTRLTVT.

The J gene is TRBJ2-1, the V gene TRBV5-6; a weak D match, TRBD2 (5 bases). The CDR3 length is 15 residues. Germline values: CDR1 SGHDT, CDR2 YYEEEE. With 0 bases removed from V and 0 bases from J, the gap between germline ends came to 7 bases. The CDR3 loop is CASSLAGSSYNEQFF. The DNA for the CDR3 is TGTGCCAGCAGCTTGGCGGGGAGCTCCTACAATGAGCAGTTCTTC.

This chain links TRBV28 with TRBJ2-3; TRBD1 aligns across 10 bases. Germline values: CDR1 MDHEN, CDR2 SYDVKM. The CDR3 covers 16 residues. V shed 6 bases and J 3 bases; nucleotides not matched to a gene: 9. CDR3 region: CASRGPGTGATDTQYF. The CDR3 coding sequence is TGTGCCAGCAGGGGGCCCGGGACAGGGGCAACAGATACGCAGTATTTT.

CDR3 in DNA: TGTGCCAGCAGCGTCGTTGGCACAGATACGCAGTATTTT. The encoded protein is CASSVVGTDTQYF. The chain combines TRBV9 with TRBJ2-3; D is undetermined. Trimming left V 2 bases short and J 1 base short, with 5 bases between. In germline, CDR1 is SGDLS, CDR2 YYNGEE. The CDR3 sequence is 13 residues long.

This chain joins TRBV18 and TRBJ2-1; perhaps TRBD2 as D (5 bases). Trimming took off 2 bases at V and 5 bases at J, with 13 bases between the two ends. Germline CDR1 and CDR2: KGHSH and LQKENI. CDR3 length: 15 amino acids. CDR3 sequence (DNA): TGTGCCAGCTCACCAAGCCTAGCCCTACACAATGAGCAGTTCTTC. The encoded protein is CASSPSLALHNEQFF.

The chain recombines TRBV27 with TRBJ2-1; 11 nucleotides match TRBD2. CDR1 and CDR2 from the germline V gene are MNHEY and SMNVEV (reference sequence). This CDR3 has 16 residues. The junction had 6 bases not matched to a gene; V was cut back by 7 bases and J by 1 base. In DNA form, the CDR3 reads TGTGCCAGCAACATTTTAGCGGGAGGGTCCTACAATGAGCAGTTCTTC. Its translation is CASNILAGGSYNEQFF.

CDR3 bases: TGTGCCAGCAGCTTGGACAGGGATGTGAACACCATATATTTT. Amino acids: CASSLDRDVNTIYF. The gene calls are TRBV5-4 and TRBJ1-3, with TRBD1 as a possible D gene (6 bases). From germline, CDR1 is SGHNT and CDR2 YYREEE (reference sequence). Deletions cut 0 bases from V and 7 bases from J, with 11 bases between. This CDR3 comprises 14 residues.

This chain links TRBV7-2 with TRBJ2-7; TRBD2 agrees at 8 bases. The V gene's germline CDR1 is SGHTA and CDR2 FQGNSA. This CDR3 region has 16 residues. The V and J ends lost 4 bases and 0 bases, in that order; junction bases with no gene match: 8. The DNA for the CDR3 is TGTGCCAGCAGCTCCCTGAGCGGGAGAGACTCCTACGAGCAGTACTTC. Translation gives CASSSLSGRDSYEQYF.

The rearrangement joins TRBV6-5 to TRBJ2-1, with TRBD1 matching over 7 bases. V lost 1 base to trimming and J lost 8 bases; unmatched junction nucleotides: 8. CDR1 and CDR2 (germline): MNHEY, SVGAGI. This CDR3 contains 15 residues. The CDR3 DNA reads as TGTGCCAGCAGTTACTTTAATCGACAGGGCCATGAGCAGTTCTTC. Translated: CASSYFNRQGHEQFF.

The V call is TRBV27, the J call TRBJ2-7; the match to TRBD1 covers 9 bases. CDR1 and CDR2 (germline): MNHEY, SMNVEV (reference sequence). This CDR3 comprises 14 residues. V lost 0 bases to trimming and J lost 6 bases; unmatched junction nucleotides: 3. The CDR3 reads CASSLSGTGSEQYF. In nucleotides, the CDR3 is TGTGCCAGCAGTTTATCAGGGACAGGGAGCGAGCAGTACTTC.

The genes are TRBV6-1 and TRBJ1-5; D is ambiguous. The V end lost 8 bases, the J end lost 2 bases, and 7 bases lay between the germline ends. This CDR3 is 12 amino acids long. The germline V gene has CDR1 MNHNS and CDR2 SASEGT. The CDR3, as DNA: TGTGCCAGCCTCACTGGCAATCAGCCCCAGCATTTT. It specifies CASLTGNQPQHF.

This chain links TRBV18 with TRBJ2-7, with unresolved D. The CDR3 is made up of 14 amino acids. Trimming took 2 bases from V and 6 from J, leaving 14 bases between them. Germline values: CDR1 KGHSH, CDR2 LQKENI. CDR3 region: CASSPSVQSPEQYF. The CDR3 region has the DNA TGTGCCAGCTCACCATCCGTCCAGTCCCCCGAGCAGTACTTC.

The V gene is TRBV27, the J gene TRBJ2-7; D gene ambiguous. The CDR3 runs 13 residues. Germline CDR1 and CDR2: MNHEY and SMNVEV (reference sequence). The V gene lost 3 bases and the J gene lost 4 bases, with 10 bases spanning the gap. The CDR3 DNA follows: TGTGCCAGCAGTTTTGGAGTTCGGTACGAGCAGTACTTC. Translating gives CASSFGVRYEQYF.

This rearrangement joins TRBV19 to TRBJ2-7, with 12 bases matching TRBD1. The J segment lost 7 bases and the V segment lost 4 bases, leaving 5 bases of the junction unmatched. This CDR3 comprises 14 residues. The germline V gene encodes CDR1 LNHDA and CDR2 SQIVND (reference sequence). The CDR3 DNA reads as TGTGCCAGTAGTACCGGGACAGGGGGCGAGGAGCAGTACTTC. Protein: CASSTGTGGEEQYF.

The chain uses TRBV27 and TRBJ1-4, with no clear D. Looked up from germline, CDR1 is MNHEY and CDR2 is SMNVEV (reference sequence). The CDR3 is made up of 14 amino acids. Deletions cut 2 bases from V and 8 bases from J, with 12 bases between. DNA of the CDR3: TGTGCCAGCAGTTTAGGGCGTGAGTGGGAAAAACTGTTTTTT. Protein: CASSLGREWEKLFF.

This chain links TRBV5-5 with TRBJ1-5, with D uncertain. The CDR3 runs to 12 residues. CDR1 is SGHKS and CDR2 is YYEKEE in the germline V gene (reference sequence). The V end was cut by 3 bases, the J end by 8 bases, with 9 bases between. The CDR3 DNA reads as TGTGCCAGCAGCTCCCTGAGTGAGCCCCAGCATTTT. Translated: CASSSLSEPQHF.